One TCR beta chain is described in this entry. The sample originates from a study of Ad26.COV2.S vaccination and SARS-CoV-2 variants. In the study overall: It was the COV1001 Ad26.COV2.S trial arm that included the donor.

TCRdb's table, derived via immunoSEQ multiplex PCR, lists solely in-frame clones and lacks some. The sample holds about 680,000 clones, approximately 88% seen once. Germline V gene lookup returns CDR1 SNHLY and CDR2 FYNNEI. The CDR3 spans 14 residues. Trimming took off 5 bases at V and 0 bases at J, with 10 bases between the two ends. The treatment was: roughly 18 received Ad26.COV2.S at low or high dose, single or two shots; about five received placebo; per-sample allocation not given. It was on day 63 after the first vaccine or placebo injection that samples were taken. The individual, an adult aged 18-55 years, was a donor in Boston. The vaccine delivered Wuhan-strain SARS-CoV-2 spike through an Ad26 vector.

This TCR derives from a person between 18 and 65 years old who received the Ad26.COV2.S COVID-19 vaccine or a placebo. The material sequenced was peripheral blood, taken in a trial of Ad26.COV2.S vaccine versus placebo. The gene calls are TRBV2 and TRBJ1-1; a possible D gene is TRBD1 (6 bases). The DNA for the CDR3 is TGTGCCAGCAGTCAACAGGGCTTGAACACTGAAGCTTTCTTT. Protein product: CASSQQGLNTEAFF.